The clone carrying this T cell receptor (beta chain) was observed a single time. The antigen remains unidentified. The sample carries other DNA sequences with the same CDR3. This entry comes from a study of cytomegalovirus exposure and HLA in healthy donors. Though nominally healthy at sampling, donors likely had unrecorded immune exposures. Study-level findings and limits: Confirmation was obtained in vitro that a few CMV-associated chains are specific for CMV antigens. The authors excluded some V segments, including TRBV6-2 and TRBV6-3, as indistinguishable.

Trimming took off 0 bases at V and 6 bases at J, with 16 bases between the two ends. The length of the CDR3 is 16 residues. From germline, CDR1 is SGHRS and CDR2 YFSETQ. The PCR made use of 60 Vbeta and 13 Jbeta primers. Here immunoSEQ multiplex PCR was the method, and the copy in TCRdb shows in-frame clones only, minus some. The repertoire has approximately 79,000 clones, 78% of them found once; the top ten carry around 1.5%. Sequencing input: PBMCs. This rearrangement joins TRBV5-1 to TRBJ2-1; weak D call: TRBD2 (5 bases). This TCR was sampled from a man aged 35-49 years in good health and CMV-seronegative. The CDR3 DNA is TGCGCCAGCAGCTTGGGAAATAGTGGGAGTACCAATGAGCAGTTCTTC. This encodes CASSLGNSGSTNEQFF.